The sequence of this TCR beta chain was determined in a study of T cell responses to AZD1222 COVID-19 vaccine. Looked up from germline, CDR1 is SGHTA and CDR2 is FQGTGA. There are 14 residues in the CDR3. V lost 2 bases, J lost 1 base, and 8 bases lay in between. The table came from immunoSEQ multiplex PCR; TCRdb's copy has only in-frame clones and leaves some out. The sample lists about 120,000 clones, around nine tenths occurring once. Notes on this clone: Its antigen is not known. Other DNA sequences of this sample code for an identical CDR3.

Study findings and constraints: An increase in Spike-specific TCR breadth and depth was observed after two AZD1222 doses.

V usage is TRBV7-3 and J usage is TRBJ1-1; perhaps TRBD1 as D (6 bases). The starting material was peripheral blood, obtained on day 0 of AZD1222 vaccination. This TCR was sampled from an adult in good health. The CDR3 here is CASSLQGTNTEAFF. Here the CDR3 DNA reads TGTGCCAGCAGCTTACAGGGGACGAACACTGAAGCTTTCTTT.